The source of this TCR beta chain is a study of blood T cells in healthy people across ages. Alongside a J-beta primer mix, a sample-barcoded 5' primer served in a second PCR lasting 7 to 11 cycles. TCRdb ran MiXCR on the 5' RACE reads and lists one entry per CDR3 protein. The data contain fewer than 900,000 distinct CDR3 sequences, 40% to 45% of them singletons. This clonotype turned up a few times. V lost 0 bases to trimming and J lost 7 bases; unmatched junction nucleotides: 3. The CDR3 runs 15 residues. The gene calls are TRBV12-3 or TRBV12-4 and TRBJ1-6; TRBD1 aligns across 7 bases. Material: blood. The sequence was collected from a woman aged 60-75 years in good health. The CDR3 region has the DNA TGTGCCAGCAGTTTAGCGCAGGGGGTCAATTCACCCCTCCACTTT. Translated: CASSLAQGVNSPLHF.